The 6 T cell receptor beta chains in this list originate from one sample, sequenced in a study of identical twins. TCRdb ran MiXCR on the 5' RACE reads and lists one entry per CDR3 protein. Among approximately 220,000 distinct CDR3 sequences, approximately 6.8% were seen once, and the ten largest hold around 5%. This sample also appeared in a second study, on yellow fever vaccine responses in identical twins.

The sequencing sample was made of CD8+ T cells sorted from blood. All receptors come from a woman younger than 35 in good health.

Ten or more counts support this clonotype. The rearrangement links TRBV29-1 to TRBJ2-1; D may match TRBD1 or TRBD2 (5 bases each). Germline CDR1 and CDR2: SQVTM and ANQGSEA. This CDR3 is built from 14 residues. The V end lost 4 bases, the J end lost 2 bases, and 12 bases lay between the germline ends. Here the CDR3 reads CSVGGLGAYNEQFF. CDR3 DNA: TGCAGCGTTGGTGGACTGGGGGCCTACAATGAGCAGTTCTTC.

This clonotype was detected many times. The V call is TRBV5-1, the J call TRBJ2-1; no definite D call. V was trimmed by 5 bases and J by 6 bases, leaving 6 bases between them. Per the germline V gene, CDR1 is SGHRS and CDR2 is YFSETQ. The CDR3 has 11 residues. CDR3 in DNA: TGCGCCAGCAGGGGGTCCAATGAGCAGTTCTTC. Translated, it gives CASRGSNEQFF.

Many counts were recorded for this clonotype. This chain uses TRBV20-1 with TRBJ2-7; D possibly corresponds to TRBD2 (6 bases). Germline V gene lookup returns CDR1 DFQATT and CDR2 SNEGSKA (reference sequence). The CDR3 runs 11 residues. Trimming cost V 7 bases and J 4 bases, with 11 bases left between them. CDR3 region: CSVLEGYEQYF. CDR3 bases: TGCAGTGTTCTGGAGGGGTACGAGCAGTACTTC.

There are many counts of this clonotype. V and J are TRBV12-3 or TRBV12-4 and TRBJ2-1; D unclear. There are 10 residues in the CDR3. The V end lost 3 bases, the J end lost 9 bases, and 3 bases lay between the germline ends. The CDR3 DNA sequence: TGTGCCAGCAGTTTGGTTGAGCAGTTCTTC. This translates into CASSLVEQFF.

This clonotype was detected many times. The chain uses TRBV24-1 and TRBJ1-3, with 8 nucleotides matching TRBD1. The CDR3 is 18 amino acids. V was clipped by 4 bases and J by 5 bases; unmatched bases: 15. Germline V CDR1 and CDR2: KGHDR, SFDVKD. The CDR3, as DNA: TGTGCCACCAGTGACCCCGACTCGACAGGGGAGGGTAGAAACACCATATATTTT. Amino acids: CATSDPDSTGEGRNTIYF.

Ten or more counts support this clonotype. CDR3 bases: TGCGCCAGCGCAGACCGCTACGAGCAGTACTTC. It specifies CASADRYEQYF. The J gene is TRBJ2-7, the V gene TRBV5-1; unclear D gene. Per the germline V gene, CDR1 is SGHRS and CDR2 is YFSETQ. CDR3 length: 11 residues. The germline V and J ends were trimmed by 7 bases and 3 bases, with 8 bases remaining between them.